The TCR beta chain under discussion was sequenced for a study of control samples from healthy donors and cancer patients. Trimming stripped 5 bases from V and 3 bases from J, with 5 bases between. CDR1 and CDR2 (germline): GTSNPN, SVGIG (reference sequence). The CDR3 has 10 residues. The count of this clone is one. Other nucleotide sequences in the sample specify the same CDR3. This table comes from immunoSEQ multiplex PCR, and its TCRdb copy is limited to in-frame clones, with some not included. Of 150,000 to 200,000 clones detected, 90% appear once; the ten largest clones hold around 1.5%. The sequenced material came from blood. The TCR originated in a woman in her forties or fifties in good health. V usage is TRBV30 and J usage is TRBJ2-7; D call uncertain. The CDR3: CAWGNYEQYF. The CDR3 region has the DNA TGTGCCTGGGGGAACTACGAGCAGTACTTC.